A selection of T cell receptor beta chains follows, all from one sample in a study of T-cell reconstitution after alpha-beta-depleted transplantation in children. A single record per CDR3 protein comes from TCRdb applying MiXCR to the PCR reads. This sample has about 350,000 distinct CDR3 sequences, with less than 15% found just once. Sequencing used PBMCs, obtained from the stem cell graft. Receptors originate from a human donor who donated a stem cell graft to a child with Fanconi anemia. Both conserved end residues are part of each CDR3. A D gene is named only where the DNA matches it firmly.

d_call,v_call,j_call,cdr3_aa
-,TRBV12-3/TRBV12-4,TRBJ2-5,CASSLGNQLETQYF
-,TRBV5-1,TRBJ2-7,CASSLDRETYEQYF
TRBD1,TRBV2,TRBJ1-5,CASRGLGQAGDQPQHF
-,TRBV7-2,TRBJ2-1,CASSLEYSVYNEQFF
-,TRBV12-3/TRBV12-4,TRBJ1-5,CASRSGGGNQPQHF
-,TRBV5-1,TRBJ2-2,CASSLVQVSAGELFF
TRBD2,TRBV7-2,TRBJ2-5,CASSLSRAGGTQYF
-,TRBV4-1,TRBJ1-1,CASSQRVGDTEAFF
-,TRBV2,TRBJ2-6,CANLGGANVLTF
-,TRBV6-6,TRBJ1-2,CASSPSDSGYTF
-,TRBV7-2,TRBJ2-3,CASSLVFGLSTDTQYF
-,TRBV5-4,TRBJ1-1,CASSLAGSQNTEAFF
-,TRBV20-1,TRBJ2-5,CSATPDHPQETQYF
-,TRBV4-3,TRBJ1-6,CASSQDGTANSPLHF
-,TRBV6-2/TRBV6-3,TRBJ2-6,CASSYSTILLGPGANVLTF